This T cell receptor (beta chain) was recorded in a study of T-cell memory formation after mild COVID-19. Turning to the study itself: TCR clusters largely stayed donor specific.

This clonotype was seen only a few times. Its specificity is not known. Study-wide results and caveats: Some SARS-CoV-2-responding clones were already detected in memory before infection. Confirmation of SARS-CoV-2 specificity was lacking for second-wave clones peaking day 37.

UMIs and sample barcodes were carried by the TCR alpha and TCR beta cDNA libraries that 5'RACE produced using constant-segment primers. TCRdb fed the 5' RACE reads into MiXCR, producing one record per CDR3 protein. The repertoire has some 350,000 distinct CDR3 sequences, around 13% of them found once; the top ten carry about 22%. The V and J ends lost 5 bases and 1 base respectively, with 8 bases between them. The CDR3 is made up of 14 amino acids. Per germline, CDR1 SSHAT and CDR2 FNYEAQ (reference sequence). This sequence was found in a man younger than 30 who had mild COVID-19 (a few samples of this study predate the infection). Cell type and time point are not known. Sequenced sample: PBMCs or a T cell subset sorted from them (not recorded which). The chain has TRBV7-7 and TRBJ2-2; D gene ambiguous. The CDR3 is CASSPTWNTGELFF. The CDR3 DNA follows: TGTGCCAGCAGCCCTACTTGGAACACCGGGGAGCTGTTTTTT.